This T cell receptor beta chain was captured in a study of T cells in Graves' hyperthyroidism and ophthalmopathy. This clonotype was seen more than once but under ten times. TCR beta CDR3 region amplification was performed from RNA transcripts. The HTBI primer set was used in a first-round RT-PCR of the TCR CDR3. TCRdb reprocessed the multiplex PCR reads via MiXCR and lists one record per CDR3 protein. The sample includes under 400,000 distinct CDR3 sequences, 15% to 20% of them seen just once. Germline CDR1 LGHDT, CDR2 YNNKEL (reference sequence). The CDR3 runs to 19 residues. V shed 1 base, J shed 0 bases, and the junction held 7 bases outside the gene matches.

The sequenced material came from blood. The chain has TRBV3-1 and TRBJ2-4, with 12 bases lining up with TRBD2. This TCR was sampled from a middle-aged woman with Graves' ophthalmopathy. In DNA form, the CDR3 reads TGTGCCAGCAGCCAAGGCCTAGCGGGAGGGGGCCTAGCCAAAAACATTCAGTACTTC. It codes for CASSQGLAGGGLAKNIQYF.